These 20 T cell receptor beta chains originate from one sample sequenced in a study of OX40 agonist ivuxolimab in advanced cancers. Repertoires were generated with immunoSEQ multiplex PCR, while TCRdb's copy carries only in-frame clones and drops some. The sample has just over 70,000 clones, roughly 84% seen once. The material was CD4+ or CD8+ T cells sorted from blood, obtained in a trial of the OX40 agonist ivuxolimab. The receptors originated from an adult with an advanced solid tumor such as melanoma, head and neck, liver or kidney cancer.

A few counts support this clone. The V call is TRBV11-3, the J call TRBJ2-1; possibly TRBD1 or TRBD2 for D (5 bases each). In germline, CDR1 is SGHNT, CDR2 YENEEA. The CDR3 is 15 amino acids. The V and J ends lost 1 base and 4 bases respectively, with 11 bases between them. CDR3 DNA sequence: TGTGCCAGCAGCTTAGGGGGGTACGGGTACAATGAGCAGTTCTTC. It specifies CASSLGGYGYNEQFF.

The chain carries TRBV29-1 and TRBJ2-7; 8 nucleotides match TRBD2. Germline CDR1 SQVTM, CDR2 ANQGSEA. Trimming took 5 bases from V and 2 from J; bases not matched to a gene: 8. This CDR3 has 14 residues. The CDR3 DNA is TGCAGCGTTCGGCGGGGGGCCGATCCCTACGAGCAGTACTTC. Residues: CSVRRGADPYEQYF.

This chain connects TRBV5-1 to TRBJ2-7, with D tentatively TRBD1 (5 bases). CDR1 SGHRS and CDR2 YFSETQ come from the germline V gene. CDR3 length: 17 amino acids. V was pared by 4 bases and J by 2 bases, with 22 bases between. The CDR3 reads CASSNRITGSRTYEQYF. The CDR3 DNA follows: TGCGCCAGCAGCAACCGTATCACAGGTTCCCGTACCTACGAGCAGTACTTC. The variable domain in full, with the rest retrieved from reference TRBV5-1 and TRBJ2-7, is KAGVTQTPRYLIKTRGQQVTLSCSPISGHRSVSWYQQTPGQGLQFLFEYFSETQRNKGNFPGRFSGRQFSNSRSEMNVSTLELGDSALYLCASSNRITGSRTYEQYFGPGTRLTVT.

The rearrangement joins TRBV19 to TRBJ2-5; D is ambiguous. The V end lost 6 bases, the J end lost 2 bases, and 4 bases lay between the germline ends. This CDR3 is 11 amino acids long. Germline-derived CDR1 and CDR2 are LNHDA and SQIVND (reference sequence). CDR3 sequence (DNA): TGTGCCAGTAGCCAGCAAGAGACCCAGTACTTC. Translating gives CASSQQETQYF. Full variable domain (rest looked up from reference TRBV19 and TRBJ2-5): DGGITQSPKYLFRKEGQNVTLSCEQNLNHDAMYWYRQDPGQGLRLIYYSQIVNDFQKGDIAEGYSVSREKKESFPLTVTSAQKNPTAFYLCASSQQETQYFGPGTRLLVL.

V and J are TRBV29-1 and TRBJ1-2; no clear D gene. Looked up from germline, CDR1 is SQVTM and CDR2 is ANQGSEA. V gave up 4 bases and J gave up 1 base, with 10 bases separating them. CDR3 length: 13 residues. The CDR3 sequence: CSVVGGSNYGYTF. CDR3 nucleotide sequence: TGCAGCGTTGTAGGAGGCAGTAACTATGGCTACACCTTC. The whole variable domain, filled in from reference TRBV29-1 and TRBJ1-2, reads SAVISQKPSRDICQRGTSLTIQCQVDSQVTMMFWYRQQPGQSLTLIATANQGSEATYESGFVIDKFPISRPNLTFSTLTVSNMSPEDSSIYLCSVVGGSNYGYTFGSGTRLTVV.

This chain uses TRBV27 with TRBJ2-2; the D gene is possibly TRBD2 (7 bases). Trimming pared 7 bases from V and 7 bases from J, leaving 16 bases between. The CDR3 is made up of 14 amino acids. CDR1 MNHEY and CDR2 SMNVEV come from the germline V gene (reference sequence). The CDR3 coding sequence is TGTGCCAGCATGAAGGGGGGGCTTGGCGGGGAGCTGTTTTTT. Translated, it gives CASMKGGLGGELFF.

The chain carries TRBV15 and TRBJ2-7; D unclear. This CDR3 is 14 amino acids long. Germline CDR1 is LNHNV and CDR2 is YYDKDF (reference sequence). The V end lost 1 base, the J end lost 4 bases, and 11 bases lay between the germline ends. In nucleotides, the CDR3 is TGTGCCACCAGCAGAGTTCAAGGGCGGTACGAGCAGTACTTC. Amino acid sequence: CATSRVQGRYEQYF.

The chain links TRBV2 to TRBJ2-3; D uncertain. Germline CDR1 and CDR2: SNHLY and FYNNEI. This CDR3 is built from 14 residues. V dropped 1 base and J dropped 3 bases, with 8 bases sitting between them. The CDR3 loop reads CASSEVVITDTQYF. Here the CDR3 DNA reads TGTGCCAGCAGTGAAGTGGTAATAACAGATACGCAGTATTTT.

This chain links TRBV11-2 with TRBJ2-7; tentatively, D is TRBD1 (5 bases). This CDR3 region has 14 residues. Germline loops: CDR1 SGHAT, CDR2 FQNNGV. The ends were cut back, 5 bases at V and 0 bases at J, with 11 bases in the middle. CDR3 coding DNA: TGTGCCAGCAGCCCGACAGTCCGCTCCTACGAGCAGTACTTC. It yields the protein CASSPTVRSYEQYF.

The V call is TRBV5-4, the J call TRBJ2-3; 7 positions agree with TRBD2. CDR3 size: 15 residues. Unmatched junction bases numbered 5, after V lost 2 bases and J lost 2 bases. From germline, CDR1 is SGHNT and CDR2 YYREEE (reference sequence). CDR3: CASSFRDYLTDTQYF. The CDR3 coding sequence is TGTGCCAGCAGCTTCCGGGACTACCTCACAGATACGCAGTATTTT.

The sample holds one count of this clone. The chain is built from TRBV5-1 and TRBJ1-2; 7 nucleotides agree with TRBD1. CDR3 length equals 16 residues. Germline CDR1 is SGHRS and CDR2 is YFSETQ. The V segment lost 2 bases and the J segment 4 bases; nucleotides outside the gene matches: 11. CDR3 loop: CASSLRSGGQPYGYTF. CDR3 sequence (DNA): TGCGCCAGCAGCTTAAGGTCAGGGGGTCAACCCTATGGCTACACCTTC.

A word on this clone: Mismatch with germline at one junction end may stem from a read error. This CDR3 is CASSLTGSGAGETQYF. CDR3 in DNA: TGTGCTAGCAGCTTAACAGGGAGCGGGGCTGGGGAGACCCAGTACTTC. The J gene is TRBJ2-5, the V gene TRBV7-7, with D perhaps matching TRBD2 (7 bases). CDR1 is SSHAT and CDR2 is FNYEAQ in the germline V gene (reference sequence). The CDR3 runs to 16 residues. Full variable domain (outside the CDR3, taken from reference TRBV7-7 and TRBJ2-5): GAGVSQSPRYKVTKRGQDVTLRCDPISSHATLYWYQQALGQGPEFLTYFNYEAQPDKSGLPSDRFSAERPEGSISTLTIQRTEQRDSAMYRCASSLTGSGAGETQYFGPGTRLLVL.

The rearrangement joins TRBV7-9 to TRBJ2-7, with TRBD2 identical over 11 bases. This CDR3 contains 17 residues. Trimming at V came to 2 bases and at J to 5 bases, leaving 11 bases not matched to a gene. Germline-derived CDR1 and CDR2 are SEHNR and FQNEAQ (reference sequence). As DNA, the CDR3 is TGTGCCAGCAGCTTACTAGCGGGGGGCCTAAAGGGCGACGAGCAGTACTTC. As protein: CASSLLAGGLKGDEQYF.

This chain links TRBV30 with TRBJ1-4; unclear D gene. This CDR3 is built from 15 residues. V was clipped by 0 bases and J by 8 bases, with 16 bases between them. Germline values: CDR1 GTSNPN, CDR2 SVGIG (reference sequence). CDR3 sequence (DNA): TGTGCCTGGAGTGTACATGGGAAAGTGGAGGAAAAACTGTTTTTT. Translating gives CAWSVHGKVEEKLFF.

The gene calls are TRBV2 and TRBJ1-3; 11 nucleotides match TRBD1. Losses at the gene ends were 8 bases for V and 3 bases for J; bases not matched to a gene: 6. The CDR3 consists of 15 residues. Germline V CDR1 and CDR2: SNHLY, FYNNEI. The CDR3 nucleotides read TGTGCCAGCGACGGACAGGGGGCTTTTGGAAACACCATATATTTT. It encodes CASDGQGAFGNTIYF.

The rearrangement joins TRBV11-3 to TRBJ1-6; D gene uncertain. The CDR3 runs 15 residues. Trimming removed 5 bases at V and 8 bases at J, with 16 bases between. Germline CDR1 reads SGHNT; CDR2 reads YENEEA. Here the CDR3 reads CASSPFRGGYSPLHF. CDR3 bases: TGTGCCAGCAGCCCATTCCGCGGCGGTTATTCACCCCTCCACTTT.

This chain joins TRBV7-2 and TRBJ1-1, with D maybe TRBD1 (5 bases). From germline, CDR1 is SGHTA and CDR2 FQGNSA. This CDR3 region has 14 residues. The ends were cut back, 5 bases at V and 5 bases at J, with 15 bases in the middle. The CDR3 DNA sequence: TGTGCCAGCAGCCAACGTCCACAGGTTACTGAAGCTTTCTTT. This sequence encodes CASSQRPQVTEAFF.

The CDR3 DNA reads TGTGCCAGCAGCTTCGGGTCCTACTATGGCTACACCTTC. It specifies CASSFGSYYGYTF. The V call is TRBV5-5, the J call TRBJ1-2; D not resolved. Germline CDR1 reads SGHKS; CDR2 reads YYEKEE (reference sequence). Trimming took off 2 bases at V and 3 bases at J, with 8 bases between the two ends. The CDR3 covers 13 residues.

The CDR3 DNA sequence: TGTGCCAGCAGTCACGGGGGCACAGATACGCAGTATTTT. Encoded protein: CASSHGGTDTQYF. The V and J genes are TRBV27 and TRBJ2-3; a possible D gene is TRBD2 (5 bases). Germline V lookup: CDR1 MNHEY, CDR2 SMNVEV (reference sequence). There are 13 residues in the CDR3. Trimming cost V 5 bases and J 1 base, with 7 bases left between them.

V gene TRBV29-1 combines with J gene TRBJ1-1, with D possibly matching TRBD1 (5 bases). This CDR3 spans 14 amino acids. From germline, CDR1 is SQVTM and CDR2 ANQGSEA. The V gene lost 6 bases and the J gene lost 6 bases, with 20 bases spanning the gap. In DNA, the CDR3 is TGCAGCGTCCATCGTCCGGGACCCCAGGCTGAAGCTTTCTTT. It encodes CSVHRPGPQAEAFF.